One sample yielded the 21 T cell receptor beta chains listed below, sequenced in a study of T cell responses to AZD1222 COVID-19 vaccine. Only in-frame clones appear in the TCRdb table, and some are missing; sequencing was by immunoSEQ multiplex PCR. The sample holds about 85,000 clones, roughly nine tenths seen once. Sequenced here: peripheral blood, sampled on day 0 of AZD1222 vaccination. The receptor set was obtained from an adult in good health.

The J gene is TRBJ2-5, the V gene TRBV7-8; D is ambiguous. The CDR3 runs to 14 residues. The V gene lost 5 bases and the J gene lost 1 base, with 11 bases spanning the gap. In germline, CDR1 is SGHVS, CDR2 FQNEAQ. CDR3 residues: CASSRGRLQETQYF. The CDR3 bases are TGTGCCAGCAGCCGAGGACGGCTCCAAGAGACCCAGTACTTC.

Here the CDR3 DNA reads TGTGCCAGCAGAGGGACAGGGGGCGATTTTGACAATCAGCCCCAGCATTTT. It yields the protein CASRGTGGDFDNQPQHF. The rearrangement links TRBV25-1 to TRBJ1-5, with 12 bases matching TRBD1. Germline-derived CDR1 and CDR2 are MGHDK and SYGVNS. This CDR3 has 17 residues. The V segment lost 6 bases and the J segment 3 bases; nucleotides outside the gene matches: 9.

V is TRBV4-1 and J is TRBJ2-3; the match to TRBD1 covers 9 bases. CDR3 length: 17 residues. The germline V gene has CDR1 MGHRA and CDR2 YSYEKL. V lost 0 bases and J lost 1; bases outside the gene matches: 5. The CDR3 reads CASSQDGRTGGTDTQYF. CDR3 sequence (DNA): TGCGCCAGCAGCCAAGATGGAAGGACAGGGGGCACAGATACGCAGTATTTT.

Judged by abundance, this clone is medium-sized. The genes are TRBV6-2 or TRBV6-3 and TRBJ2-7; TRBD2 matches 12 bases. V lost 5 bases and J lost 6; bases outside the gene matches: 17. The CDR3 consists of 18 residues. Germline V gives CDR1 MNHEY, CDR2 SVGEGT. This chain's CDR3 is CASSTDPRTSGKWVEQYF. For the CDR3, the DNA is TGTGCCAGCAGTACCGACCCTAGGACTAGCGGGAAGTGGGTCGAGCAGTACTTC.

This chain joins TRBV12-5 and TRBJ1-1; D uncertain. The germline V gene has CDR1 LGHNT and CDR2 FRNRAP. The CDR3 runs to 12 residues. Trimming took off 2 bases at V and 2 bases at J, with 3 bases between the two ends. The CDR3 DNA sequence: TGTGCTAGTGGTTTGCCTAACACTGAAGCTTTCTTT. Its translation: CASGLPNTEAFF.

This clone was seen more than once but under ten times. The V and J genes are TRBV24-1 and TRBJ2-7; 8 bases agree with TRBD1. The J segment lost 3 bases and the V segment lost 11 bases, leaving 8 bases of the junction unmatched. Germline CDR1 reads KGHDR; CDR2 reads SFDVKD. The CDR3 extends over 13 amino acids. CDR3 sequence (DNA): TGTGCCATCCAGGGGGCGGACGACTACGAGCAGTACTTC. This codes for CAIQGADDYEQYF.

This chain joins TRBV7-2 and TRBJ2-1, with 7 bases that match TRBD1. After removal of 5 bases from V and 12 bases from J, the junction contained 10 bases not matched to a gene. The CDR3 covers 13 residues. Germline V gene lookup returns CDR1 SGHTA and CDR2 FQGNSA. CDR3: CASSHDRAGVQFF. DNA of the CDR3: TGTGCCAGCAGCCATGACAGGGCAGGGGTGCAGTTCTTC. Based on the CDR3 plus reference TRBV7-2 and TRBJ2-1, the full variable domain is GAGVSQSPSNKVTEKGKDVELRCDPISGHTALYWYRQSLGQGLEFLIYFQGNSAPDKSGLPSDRFSAERTGGSVSTLTIQRTQQEDSAVYLCASSHDRAGVQFFGPGTRLTVL.

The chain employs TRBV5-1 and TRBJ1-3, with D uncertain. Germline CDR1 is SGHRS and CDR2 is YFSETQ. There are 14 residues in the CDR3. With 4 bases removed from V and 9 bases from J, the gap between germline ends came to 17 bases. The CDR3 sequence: CASSREADGGTIYF. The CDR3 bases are TGCGCCAGCAGCAGGGAGGCCGACGGAGGCACCATATATTTT.

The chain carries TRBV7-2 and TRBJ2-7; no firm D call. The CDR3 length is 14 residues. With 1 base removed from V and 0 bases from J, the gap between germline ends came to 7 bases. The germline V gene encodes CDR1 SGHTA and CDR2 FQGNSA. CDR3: CASSLVGTSYEQYF. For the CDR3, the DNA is TGTGCCAGCAGCTTAGTGGGCACCTCCTACGAGCAGTACTTC. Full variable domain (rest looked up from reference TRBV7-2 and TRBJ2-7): GAGVSQSPSNKVTEKGKDVELRCDPISGHTALYWYRQSLGQGLEFLIYFQGNSAPDKSGLPSDRFSAERTGGSVSTLTIQRTQQEDSAVYLCASSLVGTSYEQYFGPGTRLTVT.

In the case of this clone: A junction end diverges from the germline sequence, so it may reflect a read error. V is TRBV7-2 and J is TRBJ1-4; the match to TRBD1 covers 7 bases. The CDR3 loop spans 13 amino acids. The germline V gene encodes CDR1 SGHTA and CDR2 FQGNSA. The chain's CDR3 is CASSPGQEGRRIF. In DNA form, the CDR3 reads TGTGCCAGCAGCCCCGGACAGGAGGGGCGCAGGATTTTT.

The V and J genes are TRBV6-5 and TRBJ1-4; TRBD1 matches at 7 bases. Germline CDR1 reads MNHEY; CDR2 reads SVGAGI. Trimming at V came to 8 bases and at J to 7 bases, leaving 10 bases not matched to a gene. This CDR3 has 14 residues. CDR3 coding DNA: TGTGCCAGCGGGATGAACAGGGGAGGTGAAAAACTGTTTTTT. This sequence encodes CASGMNRGGEKLFF.

The CDR3 is CASSPSASGSSDTQYF. DNA for the CDR3: TGTGCCAGCTCACCGAGCGCTAGCGGGAGCTCAGATACGCAGTATTTT. V is TRBV18 and J is TRBJ2-3, with TRBD2 matching over 10 bases. The germline V gene has CDR1 KGHSH and CDR2 LQKENI. CDR3 length: 16 residues. After removal of 3 bases from V and 4 bases from J, the junction contained 7 bases not matched to a gene.

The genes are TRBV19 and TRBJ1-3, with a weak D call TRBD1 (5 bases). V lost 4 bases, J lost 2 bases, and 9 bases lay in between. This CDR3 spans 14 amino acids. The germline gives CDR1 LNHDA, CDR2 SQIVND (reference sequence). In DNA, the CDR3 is TGTGCCAGTAGTAAAAGACAGCCTGGAAACACCATATATTTT. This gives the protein CASSKRQPGNTIYF.

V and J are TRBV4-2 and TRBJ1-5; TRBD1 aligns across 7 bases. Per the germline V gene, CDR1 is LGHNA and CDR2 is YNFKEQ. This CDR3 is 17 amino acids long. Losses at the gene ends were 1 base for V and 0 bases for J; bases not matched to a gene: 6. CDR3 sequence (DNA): TGTGCCAGCAGCCAAGCCCGGGACAGACTTAGCAATCAGCCCCAGCATTTT. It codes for CASSQARDRLSNQPQHF.

CDR3 residues: CASSHGAKGSGEQYF. CDR3 in DNA: TGTGCCAGCAGCCACGGAGCGAAAGGGTCCGGCGAGCAGTACTTC. The rearrangement uses TRBV7-9 and TRBJ2-7; D ambiguous. The V and J ends lost 5 bases and 6 bases respectively, with 20 bases between them. The CDR3 runs to 15 residues. The germline CDR1 and CDR2 sequences are SEHNR and FQNEAQ (reference sequence).

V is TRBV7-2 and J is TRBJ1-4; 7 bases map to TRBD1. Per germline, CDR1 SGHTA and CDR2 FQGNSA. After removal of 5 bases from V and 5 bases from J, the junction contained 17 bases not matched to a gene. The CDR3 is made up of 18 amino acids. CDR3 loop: CASSQFPRRQGLNEKLFF. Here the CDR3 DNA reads TGTGCCAGCAGCCAATTTCCTAGACGACAGGGCCTCAATGAAAAACTGTTTTTT.

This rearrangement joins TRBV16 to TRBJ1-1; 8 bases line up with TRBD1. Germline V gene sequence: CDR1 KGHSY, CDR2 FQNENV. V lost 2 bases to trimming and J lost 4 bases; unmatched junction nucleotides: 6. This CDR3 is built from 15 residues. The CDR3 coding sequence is TGTGCCAGCAGCCAAACGACAGGGGCAGGCACTGAAGCTTTCTTT. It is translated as CASSQTTGAGTEAFF. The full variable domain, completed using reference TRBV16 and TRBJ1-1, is GEEVAQTPKHLVRGEGQKAKLYCAPIKGHSYVFWYQQVLKNEFKFLISFQNENVFDETGMPKERFSAKCLPNSPCSLEIQATKLEDSAVYFCASSQTTGAGTEAFFGQGTRLTVV.

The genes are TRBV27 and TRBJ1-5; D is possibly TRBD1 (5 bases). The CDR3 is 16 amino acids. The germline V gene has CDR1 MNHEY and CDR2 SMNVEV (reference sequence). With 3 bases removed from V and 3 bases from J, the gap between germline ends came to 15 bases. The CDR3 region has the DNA TGTGCCAGCAGTTTCCCCTTGCGACAGATCAATCAGCCCCAGCATTTT. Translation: CASSFPLRQINQPQHF.

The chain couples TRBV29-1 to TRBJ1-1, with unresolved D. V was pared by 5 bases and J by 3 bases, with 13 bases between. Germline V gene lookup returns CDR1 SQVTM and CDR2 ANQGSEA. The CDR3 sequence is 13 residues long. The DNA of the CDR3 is TGCAGCGTTCGGAGCCCGGACCACACTGAAGCTTTCTTT. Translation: CSVRSPDHTEAFF.

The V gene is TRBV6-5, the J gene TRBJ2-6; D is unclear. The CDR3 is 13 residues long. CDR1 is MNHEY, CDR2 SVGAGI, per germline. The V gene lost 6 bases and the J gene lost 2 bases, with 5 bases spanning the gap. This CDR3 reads CASRVPGANVLTF. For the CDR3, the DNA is TGTGCCAGCAGGGTTCCTGGGGCCAACGTCCTGACTTTC.

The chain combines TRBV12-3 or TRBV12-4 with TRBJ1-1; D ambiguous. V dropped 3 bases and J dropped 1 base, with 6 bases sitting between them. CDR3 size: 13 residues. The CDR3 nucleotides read TGTGCCAGCAGTTTTCAGACGAACACTGAAGCTTTCTTT. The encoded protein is CASSFQTNTEAFF.